The clone carrying this T cell receptor beta chain came up many times. The antigen is not known. The data derive from a study of T-cell reconstitution after alpha-beta-depleted transplantation in children. TCRbeta library construction was performed incorporating unique molecular identifiers. TCRdb re-called the PCR reads with MiXCR, one entry per CDR3 protein. The data hold about 350,000 distinct CDR3 sequences, with about 17% observed a single time. Findings and caveats of the study: T-cell numbers and diversity, one year after transplant, stemmed largely from T cells that were newly produced. By about two months after transplant, alpha-beta T cells reportedly arose from several hundred graft clones that had expanded. From surviving recipient T cells and thymic progenitors came the high day-60 TCRbeta diversity observed in some patients.

CDR3 length: 12 amino acids. Trimming left V 6 bases short and J 4 bases short, with 10 bases between. Germline V gene sequence: CDR1 DFQATT, CDR2 SNEGSKA (reference sequence). The sequenced sample was PBMCs, mostly from graft donor cells, obtained 360 days after TCRalphabeta/CD19-depleted stem cell transplant. V is TRBV20-1 and J is TRBJ1-5, with no clear D. The receptor was derived from a male patient between 2 and 10 years old who had a stem cell transplant for acute lymphoblastic leukemia, so the T cells may come from the graft donor. CDR3 protein: CSAQSRNQPQHF. The CDR3 DNA is TGCAGTGCCCAAAGTCGTAATCAGCCCCAGCATTTT.